This paragraph covers one TCR beta chain sequence. Its specificity is unknown. This entry is derived from a study of post-analysis software for immune sequencing data. Overall study results and limits: Those samples that were prepared in the same batch co-clustered strongly by F measure. TRBV5-6, TRBV5-1 and TRBV20-1 belonged to a set of roughly 5 TRBV segments that were more frequent in patients than controls.

cDNA libraries for TCR beta contained unique molecular identifiers. Via MiXCR, TCRdb re-called the PCR reads, giving one row per CDR3 protein. This table has about 540,000 distinct CDR3 sequences, approximately 34% appearing once. This CDR3 has 13 amino acids. V lost 1 base to trimming and J lost 8 bases, with 11 bases between them. The germline V gene has CDR1 LGHNA and CDR2 YNFKEQ. This TCR came from a girl younger than 18 with multiple sclerosis. The sample was blood. The chain employs TRBV4-2 and TRBJ1-2; a possible D gene is TRBD1 (5 bases). CDR3 amino acids: CASSQGGSSGYTF. The CDR3 DNA reads as TGTGCCAGCAGCCAAGGGGGCTCGTCGGGCTACACCTTC.